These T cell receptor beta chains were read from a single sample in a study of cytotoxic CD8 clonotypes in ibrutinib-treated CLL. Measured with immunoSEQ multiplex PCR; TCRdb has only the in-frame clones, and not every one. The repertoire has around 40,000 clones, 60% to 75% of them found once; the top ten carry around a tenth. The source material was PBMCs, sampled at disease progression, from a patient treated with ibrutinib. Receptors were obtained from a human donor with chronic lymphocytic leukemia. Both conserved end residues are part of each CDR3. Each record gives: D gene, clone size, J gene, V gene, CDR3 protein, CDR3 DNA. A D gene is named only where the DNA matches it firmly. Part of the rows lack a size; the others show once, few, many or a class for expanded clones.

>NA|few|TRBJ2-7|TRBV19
CASSIQLWGSYEQYF
TGTGCCAGTAGTATACAGCTTTGGGGGTCCTACGAGCAGTACTTC
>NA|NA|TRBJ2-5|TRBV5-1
CASSLAVHQETQYF
TGCGCCAGCAGCTTAGCAGTTCATCAAGAGACCCAGTACTTC
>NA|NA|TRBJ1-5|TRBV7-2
CASSLEGRYGNQPQHF
TGTGCCAGCAGCTTAGAGGGCAGGTACGGCAATCAGCCCCAGCATTTT
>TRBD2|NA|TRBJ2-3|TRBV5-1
CASSVAGSKDTQYF
TGCGCCAGCAGCGTAGCGGGGTCAAAAGATACGCAGTATTTT
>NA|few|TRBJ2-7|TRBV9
CASSVAPWEVTEQYF
TGTGCCAGCAGCGTAGCCCCCTGGGAGGTCACCGAGCAGTACTTC
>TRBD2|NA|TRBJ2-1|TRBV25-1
CASSVPGSGGAGEQFF
TGTGCCAGCAGTGTTCCCGGGAGCGGGGGGGCCGGTGAGCAGTTCTTC
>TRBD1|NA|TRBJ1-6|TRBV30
CAWTDRGDSPLHF
TGTGCCTGGACGGACAGGGGTGATTCACCCCTCCACTTT
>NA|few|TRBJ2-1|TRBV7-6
CASSLRGVSYNEQFF
TGTGCCAGCAGCTTAAGGGGGGTTTCCTACAATGAGCAGTTCTTC
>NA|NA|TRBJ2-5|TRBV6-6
CAISSGKETQYF
TGTGCCATCTCAAGCGGAAAAGAGACCCAGTACTTC
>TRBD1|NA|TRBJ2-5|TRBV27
CASSLQGVETQYF
TGTGCCAGCAGTCTACAGGGGGTGGAGACCCAGTACTTC
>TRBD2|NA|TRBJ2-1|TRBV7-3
CASSRWGGNEQFF
TGTGCCAGCAGCCGTTGGGGGGGCAATGAGCAGTTCTTC
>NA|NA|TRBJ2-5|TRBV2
CASGTYEQETQYF
TGTGCCAGCGGGACCTACGAGCAAGAGACCCAGTACTTC
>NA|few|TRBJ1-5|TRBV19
CASIDPAGNQPQHF
TGTGCCAGTATAGATCCCGCAGGGAATCAGCCCCAGCATTTT
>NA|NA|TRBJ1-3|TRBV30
CAWSRGGTFGNTIYF
TGTGCCTGGAGTAGAGGAGGGACCTTTGGAAACACCATATATTTT
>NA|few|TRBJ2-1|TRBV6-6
CASSYSTDSSFNEQFF
TGTGCCAGCAGTTACTCGACAGACTCTTCCTTTAATGAGCAGTTCTTC
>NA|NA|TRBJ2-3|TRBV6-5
CASSYSTFTDTQYF
TGTGCCAGCAGTTACTCGACCTTCACAGATACGCAGTATTTT